These T cell receptor beta chains were read from a single sample in a study of T cells expressing NK-cell markers. Reanalyzing the 5' RACE reads, TCRdb keeps one entry per CDR3 protein, without DNA. In all, the sample yields over 100,000 distinct CDR3 sequences. Material for sequencing was blood T cells: a sorted CD56 or NKG2C T cell subset, CD4+ or CD8+ T cells, or bulk PBMC T cells (not recorded which). The origin of the receptors is a woman between 18 and 75 years old in good health. Each CDR3 is given with its conserved first and last residue. Size is stated for part of the rows, as once, few or many counts, or as a class when the clone is expanded.

size	J	V	length	CDR3
.	TRBJ2-4	TRBV12-3/TRBV12-4	12	CASSQGLADQYF
.	TRBJ1-6	TRBV27	15	CASSQLRDGGSPLHF
.	TRBJ2-7	TRBV5-1	15	CASSIGQADTYEQYF
.	TRBJ1-2	TRBV12-3/TRBV12-4	14	CASSPGTDNYGYTF
.	TRBJ2-7	TRBV29-1	14	CSAGGGLSSYEQYF
.	TRBJ2-3	TRBV10-3	16	CAISEGHGHGTDTQYF
.	TRBJ1-5	TRBV6-5	15	CASSYSKGYNQPQHF
.	TRBJ2-3	TRBV12-3/TRBV12-4	15	CASSFSQDSTDTQYF
.	TRBJ2-1	TRBV28	20	CASSLSGQGRTGSYYNEQFF
.	TRBJ1-1	TRBV30	13	CAWSPGGYTEAFF
.	TRBJ2-1	TRBV6-5	15	CASSYLADSYNEQFF
.	TRBJ1-1	TRBV7-6	13	CASSPSGGPEAFF
medium-sized	TRBJ2-3	TRBV15	15	CATSSGAGDTDTQYF
.	TRBJ2-3	TRBV29-1	14	CSVEAGGPPDTQYF
.	TRBJ2-5	TRBV7-9	14	CASSTTATQETQYF
.	TRBJ2-1	TRBV27	15	CASRGTSDSYNEQFF
.	TRBJ2-5	TRBV7-9	15	CASSELGSAPETQYF
.	TRBJ1-1	TRBV5-4	12	CASATGDTEAFF
.	TRBJ2-2	TRBV3-1	15	CASSFEGGPTGELFF
.	TRBJ2-5	TRBV29-1	12	CSVTGTQETQYF
.	TRBJ1-2	TRBV19	13	CASSLYDGYGYTF
.	TRBJ2-2	TRBV28	16	CASSLNLAGFAGELFF
.	TRBJ2-7	TRBV29-1	13	CSVGAGYPYEQYF
.	TRBJ1-2	TRBV13	16	CASSSPGQGADYGYTF
.	TRBJ2-3	TRBV12-3/TRBV12-4	17	CASSLYAGTGSADTQYF
.	TRBJ2-3	TRBV4-2	13	CASSSIDTDTQYF
.	TRBJ2-1	TRBV9	18	CASSTGTSGRSSYNEQFF
.	TRBJ2-7	TRBV4-3	13	CASSPGTFYEQYF
.	TRBJ2-5	TRBV7-6	16	CASSLGTLAPQETQYF
.	TRBJ2-1	TRBV4-3	17	CASSQEGFGAGDNEQFF
.	TRBJ2-7	TRBV12-3/TRBV12-4	14	CASSLDLRDYEQYF
.	TRBJ2-2	TRBV7-6	14	CASSLSGDTGELFF
.	TRBJ2-3	TRBV28	16	CASSTYSGRSTDTQYF
.	TRBJ1-4	TRBV4-3	16	CASSQDFSGGDEKLFF
.	TRBJ2-7	TRBV11-2	11	CASTFGHEQYF
.	TRBJ2-4	TRBV4-3	16	CASSQDSGQGGDIQYF
.	TRBJ2-3	TRBV7-6	15	CASSLWGLDSDTQYF